What follows are 9 T cell receptor beta chains derived from one specimen sequenced in a study of CD8 T cells in ankylosing spondylitis. Overall study findings and caveats: Within ankylosing spondylitis blood, a TCR beta motif made up of roughly eight highly homologous variants appeared to be characteristic.

Antigen specificity for these receptors is unknown. TCRdb processed the 5' RACE reads anew with MiXCR; each CDR3 protein has one entry. Altogether 200,000 to 250,000 distinct CDR3 sequences are present, 5.5% to 7.5% being singletons, with the ten largest covering approximately 15%. Material: blood, either unsorted or a sorted T cell fraction (not recorded which). All receptors derive from a male donor with ankylosing spondylitis.

In its sample, this clonotype was seen once. This chain joins TRBV6-4 and TRBJ2-4; no definite D call. The V end was cut by 8 bases, the J end by 8 bases, with 7 bases between. The CDR3 covers 10 residues. CDR1 and CDR2 from the germline V gene are MRHNA and SNTAGT. The CDR3, as DNA: TGTGCCAGCCTCAAGCACATTCAGTACTTC. Residues: CASLKHIQYF.

The chain links TRBV28 to TRBJ2-1; TRBD2 aligns across 12 bases. This CDR3 region has 15 residues. In germline, CDR1 is MDHEN, CDR2 SYDVKM. The J segment lost 15 bases and the V segment lost 5 bases, leaving 14 bases of the junction unmatched. CDR3 in amino acids: CASSPSGRAKRRRFF. CDR3 nucleotides: TGTGCCAGCAGTCCTAGCGGGAGGGCCAAACGGAGGAGGTTCTTC.

In its sample, this clonotype was seen many times. V and J are TRBV29-1 and TRBJ1-2; D not certain. V lost 7 bases and J 8 bases, leaving 20 bases between the germline ends. This CDR3 comprises 13 residues. Germline CDR1 reads SQVTM; CDR2 reads ANQGSEA. CDR3 DNA sequence: TGCAGCGCCCGACCCAACACGGGCACGGGCTACACCTTC. Amino acid sequence: CSARPNTGTGYTF.

CDR3 protein: CASSYPIPSERGDTGELFF. DNA of the CDR3: TGTGCCAGCAGTTACCCCATCCCATCGGAAAGGGGCGACACCGGGGAGCTGTTTTTT. V gene TRBV6-5 combines with J gene TRBJ2-2; D is possibly TRBD1 (5 bases). The V end was cut by 2 bases, the J end by 3 bases, with 22 bases between. The CDR3 spans 19 residues. The germline gives CDR1 MNHEY, CDR2 SVGAGI.

This clonotype was counted many times. The genes are TRBV27 and TRBJ2-7, with D maybe TRBD1 (7 bases). V shed 6 bases and J shed 4 bases, with 19 bases lying between them. Germline V gene sequence: CDR1 MNHEY, CDR2 SMNVEV (reference sequence). The CDR3 extends over 15 amino acids. CDR3 bases: TGTGCCAGCAGCCCAGGACAGGTCAGCGGGTACGAGCAGTACTTC. It translates to CASSPGQVSGYEQYF.

This clonotype was recorded at least ten times. The gene calls are TRBV12-3 or TRBV12-4 and TRBJ2-2; D gene uncertain. There are 15 residues in the CDR3. The V gene lost 3 bases and the J gene lost 4 bases, with 12 bases spanning the gap. CDR3 region: CASSFPGSVTGELFF. CDR3 coding DNA: TGTGCCAGCAGTTTCCCAGGCTCAGTCACCGGGGAGCTGTTTTTT.

This clonotype was observed at least ten times. The gene calls are TRBV25-1 and TRBJ2-7; either TRBD1 or TRBD2 may fit D (7 bases each). The CDR3 has 14 residues. Germline V CDR1 and CDR2: MGHDK, SYGVNS. Between the trimmed V and J ends, which lost 3 bases and 6 bases, there was a span of 15 bases. CDR3 sequence (DNA): TGTGCCAGCAGTGAGGGAGGGGGCGGGAGCGAGCAGTACTTC. It encodes CASSEGGGGSEQYF.

This clonotype has just a few counts. This chain links TRBV7-9 with TRBJ2-1, with D possibly being TRBD2 (6 bases). Germline CDR1 SEHNR, CDR2 FQNEAQ (reference sequence). This CDR3 has 10 amino acids. V was pared by 9 bases and J by 8 bases, with 8 bases between. The CDR3, as DNA: TGTGCCAGTGGAGGGGATGAGCAGTTCTTC. Amino acids: CASGGDEQFF. Variable domain in full (rest from reference TRBV7-9 and TRBJ2-1): DTGVSQNPRHKITKRGQNVTFRCDPISEHNRLYWYRQTLGQGPEFLTYFQNEAQLEKSRLLSDRFSAERPKGSFSTLEIQRTEQGDSAMYLCASGGDEQFFGPGTRLTVL.

The sample holds many counts of this clonotype. The chain couples TRBV29-1 to TRBJ2-7, with D perhaps TRBD1 (6 bases). Trimming stripped 5 bases from V and 3 bases from J, with 14 bases between. The CDR3 spans 13 residues. Germline V gene lookup returns CDR1 SQVTM and CDR2 ANQGSEA. The CDR3 loop is CSVRGGPGYEQYF. CDR3 DNA: TGCAGCGTTAGAGGGGGTCCGGGCTACGAGCAGTACTTC.